The 23 T cell receptor beta chains below were found in one sample sequenced in a study of brain T cells in children with intractable seizures. The time point was: blood from clinic visit 5 months post-surgery; TSC patient then seizure free. Using immunoSEQ multiplex PCR, the repertoire was profiled, and TCRdb retains in-frame clones only, with some absent. The sample carries about 320,000 clones, over 90% recorded once. The sequences come from peripheral blood, collected more than 4 months after surgery. The receptor source for this set is a boy less than two years old with tuberous sclerosis and intractable seizures.

The V call is TRBV5-6, the J call TRBJ2-7, with D maybe TRBD2 (6 bases). V was cut by 0 bases and J by 5 bases, with 15 bases left in between. Germline-derived CDR1 and CDR2 are SGHDT and YYEEEE. This CDR3 is 15 amino acids long. Here the CDR3 DNA reads TGTGCCAGCAGCTTGGGCGCGGGGTCTGGGGACGAGCAGTACTTC. Residues: CASSLGAGSGDEQYF.

V and J are TRBV7-8 and TRBJ2-3; D perhaps matches TRBD1 (5 bases). The CDR3 runs 15 residues. Germline V gene sequence: CDR1 SGHVS, CDR2 FQNEAQ. V was clipped by 1 base and J by 6 bases, with 14 bases between them. The CDR3 nucleotides read TGTGCCAGCAGCTTAGGGACCGTAGGGGCGGATACGCAGTATTTT. Translating it yields CASSLGTVGADTQYF.

The chain carries TRBV9 and TRBJ2-2; 10 bases agree with TRBD2. Germline lookup yields CDR1 SGDLS and CDR2 YYNGEE. J lost 4 bases, V lost 0 bases, and 0 bases had no gene match. This CDR3 spans 15 amino acids. CDR3 sequence reads: CASSVERGGTGELFF. CDR3 in DNA: TGTGCCAGCAGCGTAGAGCGGGGGGGCACCGGGGAGCTGTTTTTT.

The rearrangement joins TRBV6-1 to TRBJ1-2, with a tentative D call TRBD1 (6 bases). CDR3 length: 14 amino acids. Trimming took off 2 bases at V and 4 bases at J, with 11 bases between the two ends. Looked up from germline, CDR1 is MNHNS and CDR2 is SASEGT. CDR3 protein: CASSEPTGPYGYTF. DNA for the CDR3: TGTGCCAGCAGTGAACCGACAGGCCCCTATGGCTACACCTTC.

The rearrangement links TRBV7-9 to TRBJ2-7; D possibly uses TRBD1 or TRBD2 (5 bases each). The CDR3 has 15 residues. Germline CDR1 reads SEHNR; CDR2 reads FQNEAQ (reference sequence). V lost 5 bases and J 3 bases, leaving 17 bases between the germline ends. The chain's CDR3 is CASSKTTGRLYEQYF. The CDR3 nucleotides are TGTGCCAGCAGCAAAACCACGGGACGGCTCTACGAGCAGTACTTC.

J is TRBJ1-1 and V is TRBV7-2, with D possibly being TRBD1 (6 bases). Germline V lookup: CDR1 SGHTA, CDR2 FQGNSA. Deletions cut 10 bases from V and 6 bases from J, with 18 bases between. The CDR3 is made up of 13 amino acids. The CDR3 region is CATKVGAEAEAFF. As DNA, the CDR3 is TGTGCCACCAAAGTGGGGGCTGAGGCTGAAGCTTTCTTT.

This chain links TRBV7-2 with TRBJ2-7, with 8 bases aligning to TRBD2. The CDR3 extends over 15 amino acids. Germline-derived CDR1 and CDR2 are SGHTA and FQGNSA. V lost 6 bases to trimming and J lost 0 bases; unmatched junction nucleotides: 7. CDR3 region: CASRAAGVGSYEQYF. The CDR3 coding sequence is TGTGCCAGCAGGGCAGCGGGGGTCGGCTCCTACGAGCAGTACTTC.

This chain joins TRBV30 and TRBJ1-1; 7 bases align to TRBD1. The CDR3 totals 13 residues. Losses at the gene ends were 2 bases for V and 3 bases for J; bases not matched to a gene: 3. The germline gives CDR1 GTSNPN, CDR2 SVGIG (reference sequence). The CDR3 nucleotides read TGTGCCTGGAGTCCGGACAGGCACACTGAAGCTTTCTTT. It specifies CAWSPDRHTEAFF.

V usage is TRBV29-1 and J usage is TRBJ1-1; D unresolved. Germline assignment: CDR1 SQVTM and CDR2 ANQGSEA. CDR3 length: 14 residues. V lost 7 bases and J lost 0, with 15 bases in between. CDR3 sequence: CSATLSRMNTEAFF. In DNA form, the CDR3 reads TGCAGCGCCACCTTAAGCCGGATGAACACTGAAGCTTTCTTT.

The chain links TRBV12-3 or TRBV12-4 to TRBJ2-7; 10 bases line up with TRBD2. The junction had 4 bases not matched to a gene; V was cut back by 6 bases and J by 5 bases. CDR3 length: 13 amino acids. CDR3 DNA: TGTGCCAGCAGCCGTAGCGGGAGGAACGAGCAGTACTTC. It yields the protein CASSRSGRNEQYF.

This clone occurred a few times. The V and J genes are TRBV19 and TRBJ1-1; D is undetermined. Germline lookup yields CDR1 LNHDA and CDR2 SQIVND (reference sequence). Trimming stripped 2 bases from V and 2 bases from J, with 9 bases between. This CDR3 has 14 amino acids. The CDR3 DNA is TGTGCCAGTAGTATATTTGGGGTAAACACTGAAGCTTTCTTT. Its translation: CASSIFGVNTEAFF. Using reference TRBV19 and TRBJ1-1 for the parts outside the CDR3, the full variable domain is DGGITQSPKYLFRKEGQNVTLSCEQNLNHDAMYWYRQDPGQGLRLIYYSQIVNDFQKGDIAEGYSVSREKKESFPLTVTSAQKNPTAFYLCASSIFGVNTEAFFGQGTRLTVV.

The gene calls are TRBV30 and TRBJ2-3; tentatively, D is TRBD2 (5 bases). In germline, CDR1 is GTSNPN, CDR2 SVGIG (reference sequence). The V and J ends lost 2 bases and 5 bases respectively, with 17 bases between them. The CDR3 covers 15 residues. The CDR3 DNA follows: TGTGCCTGGAGTCCCCGGGATCCGAGGTTAGATACGCAGTATTTT. It specifies CAWSPRDPRLDTQYF. Combining the CDR3 with reference TRBV30 and TRBJ2-3 gives the whole variable domain SQTIHQWPATLVQPVGSPLSLECTVEGTSNPNLYWYRQAAGRGLQLLFYSVGIGQISSEVPQNLSASRPQDRQFILSSKKLLLSDSGFYLCAWSPRDPRLDTQYFGPGTRLTVL.

This sequence joins TRBV6-6 and TRBJ2-7, with D perhaps being TRBD1 or TRBD2 (5 bases each). Germline V CDR1 and CDR2: MNHNY, SVGAGI (reference sequence). The CDR3 loop spans 14 amino acids. V was clipped by 2 bases and J by 5 bases, with 13 bases between them. CDR3 nucleotides: TGTGCCAGCAGTTACGGACGTGTGGGGGACGAGCAGTACTTC. Translation gives CASSYGRVGDEQYF.

The chain links TRBV10-3 to TRBJ2-2; TRBD2 agrees at 8 bases. V trimming: 4 bases; J trimming: 7 bases; junction bases outside the gene matches: 8. CDR1 ENHRY and CDR2 SYGVKD come from the germline V gene. The length of the CDR3 is 15 residues. As DNA, the CDR3 is TGTGCCATCAGTGCGTTTCGGGAGGGAGGCGGGGAGCTGTTTTTT. Amino acid sequence: CAISAFREGGGELFF.

This chain uses TRBV19 with TRBJ2-1; D unclear. V lost 3 bases, J lost 6 bases, and 6 bases lay in between. CDR3 length: 12 residues. CDR1 and CDR2 from the germline V gene are LNHDA and SQIVND (reference sequence). This CDR3 is CASSIGLNEQFF. As DNA, the CDR3 is TGTGCCAGTAGTATCGGTCTCAATGAGCAGTTCTTC. The full variable domain, its missing parts supplied by reference TRBV19 and TRBJ2-1, is DGGITQSPKYLFRKEGQNVTLSCEQNLNHDAMYWYRQDPGQGLRLIYYSQIVNDFQKGDIAEGYSVSREKKESFPLTVTSAQKNPTAFYLCASSIGLNEQFFGPGTRLTVL.

The chain couples TRBV27 to TRBJ2-3; D not certain. Germline V lookup: CDR1 MNHEY, CDR2 SMNVEV (reference sequence). The CDR3 contains 13 residues. Between the trimmed V and J ends, which lost 4 bases and 2 bases, there was a span of 7 bases. In DNA form, the CDR3 reads TGTGCCAGCAGTTCCCCCCTCACAGATACGCAGTATTTT. Residues: CASSSPLTDTQYF.

The CDR3 reads CASSLRRLQSNTGELFF. CDR3 nucleotide sequence: TGTGCCAGCAGCTTACGTCGGTTGCAGTCGAACACCGGGGAGCTGTTTTTT. The chain is built from TRBV11-2 and TRBJ2-2; no firm D call. This CDR3 is built from 17 residues. Germline V CDR1 and CDR2: SGHAT, FQNNGV. V was pared by 2 bases and J by 0 bases, with 13 bases between.

The table lists this clone with a few counts. As DNA, the CDR3 is TGTGCCAGTAGTTCGGAAATAAGTCGGGCCTACAATCAGCCCCAGCATTTT. Its translation: CASSSEISRAYNQPQHF. The chain recombines TRBV19 with TRBJ1-5, with no clear D. CDR3 length: 17 amino acids. In germline, CDR1 is LNHDA, CDR2 SQIVND (reference sequence). Deletions cut 5 bases from V and 3 bases from J, with 20 bases between.

The chain links TRBV9 to TRBJ1-3, with unresolved D. V lost 2 bases to trimming and J lost 8 bases, with 8 bases between them. Germline CDR1 SGDLS, CDR2 YYNGEE. The CDR3 runs to 12 residues. The CDR3 coding sequence is TGTGCCAGCAGCGTTGACCTTTACACCATATATTTT. Residues: CASSVDLYTIYF.

The rearrangement joins TRBV12-3 or TRBV12-4 to TRBJ2-5; 9 bases line up with TRBD2. The CDR3 runs to 13 residues. V lost 6 bases to trimming and J lost 5 bases; unmatched junction nucleotides: 4. The CDR3 DNA reads as TGTGCCAGCAGCCGACTAGCGGATGAGACCCAGTACTTC. This translates into CASSRLADETQYF.

This rearrangement joins TRBV10-3 to TRBJ2-2; 8 bases map to TRBD2. CDR1 ENHRY and CDR2 SYGVKD come from the germline V gene. This CDR3 comprises 16 residues. Trimming cost V 1 base and J 4 bases; bases outside gene matches: 5. The CDR3 loop reads CAISELTSGFTGELFF. CDR3 DNA sequence: TGTGCCATCAGTGAGTTAACTAGCGGATTCACCGGGGAGCTGTTTTTT.

The chain recombines TRBV6-6 with TRBJ1-6, with a weak D call TRBD1 (6 bases). V dropped 4 bases and J dropped 7 bases, with 8 bases sitting between them. Germline V gene data show CDR1 as MNHNY and CDR2 as SVGAGI (reference sequence). The CDR3 sequence is 13 residues long. The CDR3 DNA reads TGTGCCAGCAGTTGGGACAAAAATTCACCCCTCCACTTT. This codes for CASSWDKNSPLHF.

The chain uses TRBV19 and TRBJ1-6; 11 nucleotides match TRBD1. This CDR3 region has 15 residues. Unmatched junction bases numbered 7, after V lost 6 bases and J lost 9 bases. Germline values: CDR1 LNHDA, CDR2 SQIVND (reference sequence). CDR3 sequence reads: CASSAGTGGGSPLHF. The CDR3 DNA follows: TGTGCCAGTAGCGCAGGGACAGGGGGGGGTTCACCCCTCCACTTT.